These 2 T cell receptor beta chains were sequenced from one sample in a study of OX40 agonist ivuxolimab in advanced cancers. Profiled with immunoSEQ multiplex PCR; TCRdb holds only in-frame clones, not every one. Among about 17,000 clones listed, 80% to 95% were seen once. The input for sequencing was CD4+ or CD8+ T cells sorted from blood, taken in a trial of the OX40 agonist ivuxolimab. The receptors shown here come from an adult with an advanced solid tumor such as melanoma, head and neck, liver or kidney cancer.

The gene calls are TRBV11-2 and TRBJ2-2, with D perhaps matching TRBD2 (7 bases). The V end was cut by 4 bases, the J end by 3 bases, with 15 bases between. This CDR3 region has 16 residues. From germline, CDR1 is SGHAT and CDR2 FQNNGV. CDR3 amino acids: CASSSGRGPYTGELFF. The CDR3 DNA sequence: TGTGCCAGCAGCTCGGGGCGGGGGCCGTACACCGGGGAGCTGTTTTTT.

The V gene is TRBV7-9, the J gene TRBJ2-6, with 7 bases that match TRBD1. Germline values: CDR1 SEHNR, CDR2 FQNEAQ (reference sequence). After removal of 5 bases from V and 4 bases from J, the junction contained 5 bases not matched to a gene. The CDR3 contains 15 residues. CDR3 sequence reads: CASSPTGAGANVLTF. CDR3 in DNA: TGTGCCAGCAGCCCTACAGGGGCGGGGGCCAACGTCCTGACTTTC.